This T cell receptor beta chain was sequenced in a study of blood T cell repertoires in COVID-19. Study at large: The United States, Italy and Spain supplied acute and convalescent COVID-19 samples. The cDNA or gDNA used as material had been derived from T cells, B-cell-depleted T cells, or PBMCs.

This CDR3 has 13 amino acids. V dropped 10 bases and J dropped 5; count of bases not matched to a gene: 6. The germline gives CDR1 MNHEY, CDR2 SVGAGI. Original processing notes: Amplification of reference gene primers was used by the study to estimate nucleated cell counts. Measured with immunoSEQ multiplex PCR; TCRdb has only the in-frame clones, and not every one. V, J and clone size reflect that table, while D and trimming were determined from the DNA. This table holds 150,000 to 170,000 clones, about 89% found once. The specimen sequenced was peripheral blood. The sequence was obtained from a man aged 45-65 years with acute or convalescent COVID-19. The chain recombines TRBV6-5 with TRBJ1-4; 8 positions match TRBD1. This chain's CDR3 is CATNRGANEKLFF. CDR3 coding DNA: TGTGCCACCAACAGGGGGGCAAATGAAAAACTGTTTTTT.